These 4 T cell receptor beta chains originate from one sample sequenced in a study of CD8 T cells in Susac syndrome. Random hexamers were used to reverse transcribe 0.5 to 1 ug of RNA. TCRdb fed the immunoSEQ multiplex PCR reads into MiXCR, producing one record per CDR3 protein. The profile shows about 210,000 distinct CDR3 sequences, 95% of them singletons. The specimen sequenced was CD4+ T cells from PBMCs. These receptors all stem from a human donor with multiple sclerosis.

This sequence joins TRBV20-1 and TRBJ2-7; perhaps D is TRBD1 or TRBD2 (6 bases each). V was cut by 6 bases and J by 2 bases, with 20 bases left in between. The CDR3 is made up of 15 amino acids. In germline, CDR1 is DFQATT, CDR2 SNEGSKA (reference sequence). The CDR3 DNA follows: TGCAGTGCCAACCCTTGGAGGGGGAACCCCTACGAGCAGTACTTC. Protein sequence: CSANPWRGNPYEQYF.

The gene calls are TRBV9 and TRBJ2-1, with 10 bases fitting TRBD2. Germline assignment: CDR1 SGDLS and CDR2 YYNGEE. CDR3 length: 14 amino acids. V was clipped by 6 bases and J by 7 bases; unmatched bases: 7. CDR3 nucleotide sequence: TGTGCCAGCACGAGGGCTAGCGGGAGAAATGAGCAGTTCTTC. It specifies CASTRASGRNEQFF.

V is TRBV9 and J is TRBJ1-2, with D maybe TRBD1 (5 bases). V dropped 4 bases and J dropped 3 bases, with 10 bases sitting between them. This CDR3 is 13 amino acids long. Per the germline V gene, CDR1 is SGDLS and CDR2 is YYNGEE. In nucleotides, the CDR3 is TGTGCCAGCAGCATCGACAGCGACTATGGCTACACCTTC. It codes for CASSIDSDYGYTF.

This clonotype was observed once. The chain recombines TRBV5-1 with TRBJ2-5; D perhaps matches TRBD1 (6 bases). This CDR3 contains 14 residues. V lost 3 bases, J lost 5 bases, and 14 bases lay in between. The germline CDR1 and CDR2 sequences are SGHRS and YFSETQ. CDR3 sequence (DNA): TGCGCCAGCAGCTCGCAACAGGGTTGGGAGACCCAGTACTTC. Amino acids: CASSSQQGWETQYF.